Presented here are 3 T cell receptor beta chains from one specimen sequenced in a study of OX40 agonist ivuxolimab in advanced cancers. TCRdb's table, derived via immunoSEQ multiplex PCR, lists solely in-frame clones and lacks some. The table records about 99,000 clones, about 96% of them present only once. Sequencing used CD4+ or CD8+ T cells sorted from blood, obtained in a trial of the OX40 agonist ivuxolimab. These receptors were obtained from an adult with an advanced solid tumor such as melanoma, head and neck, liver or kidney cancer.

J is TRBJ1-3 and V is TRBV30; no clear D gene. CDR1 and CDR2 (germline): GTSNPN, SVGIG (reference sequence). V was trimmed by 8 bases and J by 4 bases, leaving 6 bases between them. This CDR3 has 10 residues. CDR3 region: CAGMGNTIYF. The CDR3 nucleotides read TGTGCCGGAATGGGAAACACCATATATTTT. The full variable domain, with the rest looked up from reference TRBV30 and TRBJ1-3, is SQTIHQWPATLVQPVGSPLSLECTVEGTSNPNLYWYRQAAGRGLQLLFYSVGIGQISSEVPQNLSASRPQDRQFILSSKKLLLSDSGFYLCAGMGNTIYFGEGSWLTVV.

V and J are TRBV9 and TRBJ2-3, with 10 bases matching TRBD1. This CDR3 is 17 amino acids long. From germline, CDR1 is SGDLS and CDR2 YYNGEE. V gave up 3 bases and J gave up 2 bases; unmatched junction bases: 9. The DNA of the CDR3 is TGTGCCAGCAGCGAGTCCTTAGACAGGGGGCTCACAGATACGCAGTATTTT. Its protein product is CASSESLDRGLTDTQYF.

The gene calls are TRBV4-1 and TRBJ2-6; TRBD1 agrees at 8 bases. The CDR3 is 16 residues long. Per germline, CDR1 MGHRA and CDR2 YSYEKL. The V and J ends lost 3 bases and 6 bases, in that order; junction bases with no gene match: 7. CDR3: CASSHSGQGEANVLTF. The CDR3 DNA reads TGCGCCAGCAGCCACTCCGGACAGGGTGAGGCCAACGTCCTGACTTTC.